This T cell receptor beta chain was recovered during a study of a mutant IDH1 vaccine in newly diagnosed glioma. The overall study: Vaccine dosing followed radiotherapy by 4-6 weeks, or accompanied temozolomide cycles. It was at week 35 that visit V12 occurred, and at week 47 that visit V13 did.

Some clones are missing from TCRdb's copy, which holds only in-frame ones; the method was immunoSEQ multiplex PCR. The profile covers roughly 60,000 clones, with roughly 79% appearing a single time and roughly 5.7% taken by the ten largest. Overall study results and limits: Pseudoprogression showed no apparent link to changes in top peripheral T cell clonotypes.

Germline values: CDR1 SGHAT, CDR2 FQNNGV. Between the trimmed V and J ends, which lost 5 bases and 7 bases, there was a span of 15 bases. CDR3 length: 14 amino acids. Specified time point: week 35, safety follow-up. The vaccine gave 300 ug of a 20-mer mutant IDH1 peptide subcutaneously per dose. Comment on this clone: Its antigen is still unknown.

The genes are TRBV11-2 and TRBJ2-4, with D unclear. Sequenced material: PBMCs, taken from a glioma patient whose treatment included an IDH1 peptide vaccine. This receptor was taken from a man aged 35 to 55 with glioma. CDR3: CASSPGALHNIQYF. The CDR3 coding sequence is TGTGCCAGCAGCCCCGGTGCCCTGCACAACATTCAGTACTTC.